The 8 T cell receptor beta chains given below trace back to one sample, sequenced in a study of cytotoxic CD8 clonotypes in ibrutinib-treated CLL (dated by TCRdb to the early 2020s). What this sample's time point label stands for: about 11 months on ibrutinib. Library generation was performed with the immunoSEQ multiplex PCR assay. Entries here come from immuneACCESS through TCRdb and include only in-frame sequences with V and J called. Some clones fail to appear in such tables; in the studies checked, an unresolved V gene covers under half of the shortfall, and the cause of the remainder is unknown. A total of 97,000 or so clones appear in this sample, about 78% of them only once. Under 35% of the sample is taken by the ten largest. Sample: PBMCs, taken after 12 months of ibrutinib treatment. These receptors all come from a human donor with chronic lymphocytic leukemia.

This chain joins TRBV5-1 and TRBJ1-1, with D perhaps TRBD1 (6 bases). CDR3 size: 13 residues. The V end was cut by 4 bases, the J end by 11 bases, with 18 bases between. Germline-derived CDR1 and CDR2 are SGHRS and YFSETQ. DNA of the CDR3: TGCGCCAGCAGCATGCCCTCCGGGGGCGAGGCTTTCTTT. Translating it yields CASSMPSGGEAFF.

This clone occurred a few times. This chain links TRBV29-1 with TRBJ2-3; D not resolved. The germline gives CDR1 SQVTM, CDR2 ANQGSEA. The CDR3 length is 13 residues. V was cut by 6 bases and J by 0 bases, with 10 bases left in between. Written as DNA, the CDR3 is TGCAGCGTGCAACCCCCTAGCACAGATACGCAGTATTTT. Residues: CSVQPPSTDTQYF.

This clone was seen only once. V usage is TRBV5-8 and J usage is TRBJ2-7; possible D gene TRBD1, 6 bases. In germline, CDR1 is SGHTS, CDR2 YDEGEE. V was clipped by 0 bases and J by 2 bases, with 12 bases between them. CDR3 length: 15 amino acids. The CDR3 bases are TGTGCCAGCAGCTTGGGCAGGGGAAGAACCTACGAGCAGTACTTC. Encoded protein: CASSLGRGRTYEQYF.

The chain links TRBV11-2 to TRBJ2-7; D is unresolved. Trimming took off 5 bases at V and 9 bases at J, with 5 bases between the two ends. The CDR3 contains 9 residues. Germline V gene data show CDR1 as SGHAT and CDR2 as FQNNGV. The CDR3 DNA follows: TGTGCCAGCAGCGACTGGCAGTACTTC. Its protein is CASSDWQYF.

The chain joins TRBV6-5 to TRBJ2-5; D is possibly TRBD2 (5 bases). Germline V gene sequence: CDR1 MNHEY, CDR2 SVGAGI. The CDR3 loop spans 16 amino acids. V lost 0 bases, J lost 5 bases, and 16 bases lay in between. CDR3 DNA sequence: TGTGCCAGCAGTTACTCGAAGGCCGGGATGGGGGAGACCCAGTACTTC. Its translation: CASSYSKAGMGETQYF.

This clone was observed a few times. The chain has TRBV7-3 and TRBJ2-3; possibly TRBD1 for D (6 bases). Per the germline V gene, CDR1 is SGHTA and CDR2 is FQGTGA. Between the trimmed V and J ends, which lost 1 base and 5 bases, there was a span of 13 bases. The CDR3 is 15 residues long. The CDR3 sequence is CASSLNQGSLDTQYF. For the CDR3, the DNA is TGTGCCAGCAGCTTAAACCAGGGGTCATTAGATACGCAGTATTTT.

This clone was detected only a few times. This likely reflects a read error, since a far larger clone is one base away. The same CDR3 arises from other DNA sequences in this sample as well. The CDR3 DNA follows: TGTGCCAGCAGCCCAGGGGGGGCGGGGGGACCACGGCATGCCTTC. This encodes CASSPGGAGGPRHAF. The chain recombines TRBV7-9 with TRBJ2-7; possibly TRBD2 for D (8 bases). There are 15 residues in the CDR3. From germline, CDR1 is SEHNR and CDR2 FQNEAQ (reference sequence).

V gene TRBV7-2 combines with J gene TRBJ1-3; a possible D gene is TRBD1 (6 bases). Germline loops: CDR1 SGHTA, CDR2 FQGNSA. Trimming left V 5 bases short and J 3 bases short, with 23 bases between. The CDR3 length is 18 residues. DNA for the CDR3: TGTGCCAGCAGCCTCCTAAACCAACGGGGGGCTGGTGGAAACACCATATATTTT. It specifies CASSLLNQRGAGGNTIYF.